The rows below give T cell receptor beta chains drawn from one sample of a study of blood T cells in healthy people across ages. TCRdb re-called the 5' RACE reads through MiXCR, storing one row per CDR3 protein. The profile shows about 1.4 million distinct CDR3 sequences, 59% of them singletons. Sequenced sample: blood. All receptors come from a man aged 18 to 29 in good health. The CDR3 runs from the conserved cysteine through the conserved F or W. The D gene is left open where the match is weak. The size of a clone is reported for some rows only, either as once, few or many, or as a class for expanded clones.

>once|TRBV21-1|TRBJ1-5|.
TGTGCCAGCAGCCCGCGACAGACTAATAGCAATCAGCCCCAGCATTTT
CASSPRQTNSNQPQHF
>.|TRBV2|TRBJ2-3|TRBD1
TGTGCCAGCAGTGAAGCAGAGGACAGGGGGCAGGGAGATACGCAGTATTTT
CASSEAEDRGQGDTQYF
>many|TRBV11-2|TRBJ1-4|.
TGTGCCAGCAGCTTAGTCGCAGCCTCAACTAATGAAAAACTGTTTTTT
CASSLVAASTNEKLFF
>.|TRBV20-1|TRBJ2-7|TRBD1
TGCAGTGCTACGGGACAGGGGACAGAGCAGTACTTC
CSATGQGTEQYF
>.|TRBV11-3|TRBJ2-2|.
TGTGCCAGCAGCGCCCACACCGGGGAGCTGTTTTTT
CASSAHTGELFF
>.|TRBV6-5|TRBJ2-7|.
TGTGCCAGCAGTAGGCTTCTAGCCTACGAGCAGTACTTC
CASSRLLAYEQYF
>.|TRBV27|TRBJ2-1|.
TGTGCCAGCAGTCAAATTTATAGCGGATTAGGGGTTGAGCAGTTCTTC
CASSQIYSGLGVEQFF
>.|TRBV27|TRBJ1-1|.
TGTGCCAGCAGTCCTACCCATGACGAAACTGAAGCTTTCTTT
CASSPTHDETEAFF
>few|TRBV12-3/TRBV12-4|TRBJ2-5|TRBD1
TGTGCCAGCGTCGGGACAGTCCAAGAGACCCAGTACTTC
CASVGTVQETQYF
>.|TRBV27|TRBJ2-7|TRBD2
TGTGCCAGCAGTTTAGGGCGGGAGTTACATGAGCAGTACTTC
CASSLGRELHEQYF
>.|TRBV10-1|TRBJ2-5|.
TGCGCCAGCAGTTCTGGACTAAAGCGACAAGAGACCCAGTACTTC
CASSSGLKRQETQYF
>many|TRBV29-1|TRBJ2-2|TRBD1
TGCAGCGTTGCGACAGGGGGCGGATGGTCCGGGGAGCTGTTTTTT
CSVATGGGWSGELFF
>.|TRBV11-2|TRBJ2-3|TRBD2
TGTGCCAGCAGCCCCTACGGGGCGGGAGAGCCTTTCACAGATACGCAGTATTTT
CASSPYGAGEPFTDTQYF
>.|TRBV6-2/TRBV6-3|TRBJ1-5|.
TGTGCCAGCAGTAGGGGGGGGCCCCAGCATTTT
CASSRGGPQHF
>.|TRBV29-1|TRBJ2-7|.
TGCAGCGTTGGGGCTAGCCGAAGAAACTCCTACGAGCAGTACTTC
CSVGASRRNSYEQYF
>few|TRBV10-3|TRBJ1-2|.
TGTGCCATCAGTCGCCTCGACAGTCCCTCCTATGGCTACACCTTC
CAISRLDSPSYGYTF
>.|TRBV4-3|TRBJ2-1|TRBD2
TGCGCCAGCAGCCAAGATGGGATCGGCGCGGGGGGGAATGAGCAGTTCTTC
CASSQDGIGAGGNEQFF
>.|TRBV29-1|TRBJ1-1|.
TGCAGCGTCGAAAAAAAGGTAGATAGACGGACGGAGGCTTTCTTT
CSVEKKVDRRTEAFF
>.|TRBV6-4|TRBJ2-3|.
TGTGCCAGCAGTGACTCTTTCCTCACAGATACGCAGTATTTT
CASSDSFLTDTQYF
>.|TRBV11-3|TRBJ2-5|.
TGTGCCAGCAGCTTAGATCGCACTCGGGGGGAGACCCAGTACTTC
CASSLDRTRGETQYF
>once|TRBV12-3/TRBV12-4|TRBJ2-5|.
TGTGCCAGCAGTTTTTTCTACGGGATCCTTGAGACCCAGTACTTC
CASSFFYGILETQYF
>.|TRBV28|TRBJ2-7|.
TGTGCCAGCAGTTCCTGGGAATGGGGCTCCTACAATGAGCAGTACTTC
CASSSWEWGSYNEQYF
>.|TRBV29-1|TRBJ2-7|TRBD1
TGCAGCGTTGAAACGGGACAGGGTTCGATCGAGCAGTACTTC
CSVETGQGSIEQYF
>.|TRBV7-2|TRBJ1-2|.
TGTGCCAGCAGCAGCGGCCAGCACTATGGCTACACCTTC
CASSSGQHYGYTF
>.|TRBV29-1|TRBJ2-7|.
TGCAGCGTTGGAACAGCCGGATATTACGAGCAGTACTTC
CSVGTAGYYEQYF
>.|TRBV15|TRBJ2-2|.
TGTGCCACCAGCAGAGAAGGCGCAGGGGCAAACACCGGGGAGCTGTTTTTT
CATSREGAGANTGELFF
>.|TRBV5-6|TRBJ2-1|.
TGTGCCAGCAGCCCCCCGGGACTTGGGAACTACAATGAGCAGTTCTTC
CASSPPGLGNYNEQFF
>.|TRBV20-1|TRBJ2-7|.
TGCAGTGCTAAGGACGGACCCTACGAGCAGTACTTC
CSAKDGPYEQYF
>few|TRBV12-3/TRBV12-4|TRBJ2-3|.
TGTGCCAGCAGACTTGGAGCTAGCACAGATACGCAGTATTTT
CASRLGASTDTQYF
>.|TRBV20-1|TRBJ2-4|TRBD2
TGCAGTGCTAGTCGCGGGAGGGGAGCCAAAAACATTCAGTACTTC
CSASRGRGAKNIQYF
>.|TRBV11-2|TRBJ2-1|.
TGTGCCAGCAGCTTACAACGGAGGCCCTACAATAAGCAGTTCTTC
CASSLQRRPYNKQFF
>few|TRBV27|TRBJ2-7|.
TGTGCCAGCAGTTTTTCAGCGTCTAGCTCCTACGAGCAGTACTTC
CASSFSASSSYEQYF
>many|TRBV6-2/TRBV6-3|TRBJ2-2|.
TGTGCCAGCAGCACTAACCGGGAGACCGGGGAGCTGTTTTTT
CASSTNRETGELFF
>few|TRBV6-1|TRBJ2-7|TRBD1
TGTGCCAGCAGTGTGGACAGGGGGGTCTACGAGCAGTACTTC
CASSVDRGVYEQYF
>.|TRBV7-2|TRBJ2-4|.
TGTGCCAGCAGCTGGGGCAGGGGAGGAAGTACCAAAAACATTCAGTACTTC
CASSWGRGGSTKNIQYF
>.|TRBV29-1|TRBJ1-4|.
TGCAGCGTTGGGGGCGCCCCGGGGAGTGAAAAACTGTTTTTT
CSVGGAPGSEKLFF
>.|TRBV28|TRBJ1-5|.
TGTGCCAGCAGCTCCTCAGTTCTCCTCAATCAGCCCCAGCATTTT
CASSSSVLLNQPQHF
>few|TRBV10-3|TRBJ2-6|.
TGTGCCATCAGTGAGCCGGGGCCCTCTGGGGCCAACGTCCTGACTTTC
CAISEPGPSGANVLTF
>.|TRBV7-2|TRBJ2-5|TRBD1
TGTGCCAGCAGCTTAAGATTGGGACAGGGGCAAGAGACCCAGTACTTC
CASSLRLGQGQETQYF
>once|TRBV5-1|TRBJ2-2|.
TGCGCCAGCACCATCGAGGACCCACTCACCGGGGAGCTGTTTTTT
CASTIEDPLTGELFF
>.|TRBV7-9|TRBJ2-7|TRBD1
TGTGCCAGCAGCTTCGGGACAGGTGATAGTGACGAGCAGTACTTC
CASSFGTGDSDEQYF
>.|TRBV30|TRBJ2-1|TRBD2
TGTGCCTGGAGTCGACTAGCGGTCTCCTACAATGAGCAGTTTTTC
CAWSRLAVSYNEQFF
>few|TRBV4-1|TRBJ2-1|.
TGCGCCAGCAGCCAGCAGGAGGTTTACAATGAGCAGTTCTTC
CASSQQEVYNEQFF
>few|TRBV5-1|TRBJ2-1|.
TGCGCCAGCTGCTTGGTTACAGGGAACTACAATGAGCAGTTCTTC
CASCLVTGNYNEQFF
>few|TRBV12-3/TRBV12-4|TRBJ2-3|TRBD1
TGTGCCAGCAGTCACGGACAGGGGGCTGATACGCAGTATTTT
CASSHGQGADTQYF